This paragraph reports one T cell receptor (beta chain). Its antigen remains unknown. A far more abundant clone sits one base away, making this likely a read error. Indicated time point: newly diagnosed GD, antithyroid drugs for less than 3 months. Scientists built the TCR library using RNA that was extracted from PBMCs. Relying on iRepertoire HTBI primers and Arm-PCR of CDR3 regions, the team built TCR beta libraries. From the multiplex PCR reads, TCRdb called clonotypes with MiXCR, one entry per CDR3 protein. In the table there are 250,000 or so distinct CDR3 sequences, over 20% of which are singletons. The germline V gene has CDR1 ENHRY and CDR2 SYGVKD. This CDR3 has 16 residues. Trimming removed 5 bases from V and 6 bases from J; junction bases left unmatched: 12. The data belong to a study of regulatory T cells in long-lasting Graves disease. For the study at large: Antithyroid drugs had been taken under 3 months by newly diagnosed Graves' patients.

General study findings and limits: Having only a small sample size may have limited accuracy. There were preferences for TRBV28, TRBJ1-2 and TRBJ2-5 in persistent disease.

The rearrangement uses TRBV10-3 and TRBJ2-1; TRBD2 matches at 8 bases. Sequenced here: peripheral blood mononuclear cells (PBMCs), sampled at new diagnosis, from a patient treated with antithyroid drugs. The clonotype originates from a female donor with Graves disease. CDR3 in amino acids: CAISYRTGGARNEQFF. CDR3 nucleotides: TGTGCCATCAGTTATAGGACGGGAGGGGCCCGCAATGAGCAGTTCTTC.